This TCR beta chain comes out of a study of blood T cell repertoires in COVID-19. Overall study: Sample material is recorded as cDNA or gDNA derived from T cells, B-cell-depleted T cells, or PBMCs.

Clones were read by immunoSEQ multiplex PCR, and TCRdb kept only the in-frame ones, dropping some. Here the sample spans 150,000 to 200,000 clones, about 80% being singletons. V shed 3 bases and J shed 4 bases, with 11 bases lying between them. The CDR3 is made up of 14 amino acids. The germline V gene has CDR1 SGHTA and CDR2 FQGTGA. The chain employs TRBV7-3 and TRBJ2-3; D is possibly TRBD1 (5 bases). The sequenced material came from peripheral blood. The clonotype originates from a woman aged 40-49 years with COVID-19, enrolled during active disease. For the CDR3, the DNA is TGTGCCAGCAGCTTTAGCAGGGTGGCAGATACGCAGTATTTT. It codes for CASSFSRVADTQYF. Filled out from reference TRBV7-3 and TRBJ2-3, the complete variable domain reads GAGVSQTPSNKVTEKGKYVELRCDPISGHTALYWYRQSLGQGPEFLIYFQGTGAADDSGLPNDRFFAVRPEGSVSTLKIQRTERGDSAVYLCASSFSRVADTQYFGPGTRLTVL.